This T cell receptor beta chain was recovered during a study of blood T cells in healthy people across ages. This clonotype was detected ten times or more. CDR1 and CDR2 (germline): DFQATT, SNEGSKA (reference sequence). This CDR3 is built from 15 residues. V lost 3 bases, J lost 2 bases, and 8 bases stayed unmatched. A second roughly 6 to 12 cycle PCR used barcoded and J-beta primers. TCRdb recomputed calls from the 5' RACE reads with MiXCR, one row per CDR3 protein. The sample has some 670,000 distinct CDR3 sequences; approximately 52% are singletons. This receptor was obtained from a woman of 80 years or more in good health. Sequences were obtained from blood. The V gene is TRBV20-1, the J gene TRBJ2-3; 7 nucleotides match TRBD1. The CDR3 DNA sequence: TGCAGTGCTAGCCAAAGACAGGGTTACACAGATACGCAGTATTTT. This codes for CSASQRQGYTDTQYF.